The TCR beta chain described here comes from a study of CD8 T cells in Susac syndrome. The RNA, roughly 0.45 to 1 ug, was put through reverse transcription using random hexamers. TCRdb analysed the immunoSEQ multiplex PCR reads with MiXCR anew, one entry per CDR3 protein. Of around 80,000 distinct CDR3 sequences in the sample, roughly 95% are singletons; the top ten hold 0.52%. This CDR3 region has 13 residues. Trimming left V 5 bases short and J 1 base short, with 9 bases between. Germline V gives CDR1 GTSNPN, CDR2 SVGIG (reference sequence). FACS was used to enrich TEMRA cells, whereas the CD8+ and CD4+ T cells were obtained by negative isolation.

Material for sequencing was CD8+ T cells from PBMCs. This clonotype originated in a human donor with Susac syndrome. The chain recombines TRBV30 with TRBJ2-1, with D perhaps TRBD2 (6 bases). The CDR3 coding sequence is TGTGCCTGGGCTAGCGTATCCTACAATGAGCAGTTCTTC. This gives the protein CAWASVSYNEQFF.